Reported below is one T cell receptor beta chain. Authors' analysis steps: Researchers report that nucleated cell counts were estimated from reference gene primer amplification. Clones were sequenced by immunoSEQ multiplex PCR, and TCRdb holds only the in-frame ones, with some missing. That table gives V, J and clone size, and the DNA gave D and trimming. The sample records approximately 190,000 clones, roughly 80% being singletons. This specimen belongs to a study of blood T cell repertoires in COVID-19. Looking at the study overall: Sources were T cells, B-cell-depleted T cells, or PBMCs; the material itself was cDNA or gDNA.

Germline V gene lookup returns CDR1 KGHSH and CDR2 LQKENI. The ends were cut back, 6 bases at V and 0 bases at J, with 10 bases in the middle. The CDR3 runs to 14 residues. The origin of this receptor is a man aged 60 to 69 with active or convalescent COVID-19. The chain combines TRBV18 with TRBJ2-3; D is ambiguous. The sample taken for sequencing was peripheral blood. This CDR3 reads CASSPLSSTDTQYF. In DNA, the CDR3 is TGTGCCAGCTCTCCTCTATCTAGCACAGATACGCAGTATTTT.